This T cell receptor (beta chain) derives from a study of cytomegalovirus exposure and HLA in healthy donors. The CDR3 is 16 residues long. The germline V gene has CDR1 SGHAT and CDR2 FQNNGV. Trimming stripped 4 bases from V and 2 bases from J, with 16 bases between. With 60 Vbeta and 13 Jbeta primers, the PCR was carried out. Profiling relied on immunoSEQ multiplex PCR, and the TCRdb table lists in-frame clones only, not all of them. This sample has 100,000 or so clones, with approximately 83% found just once. The specimen sequenced was PBMCs. The V gene is TRBV11-2, the J gene TRBJ2-3; a possible D gene is TRBD1 (7 bases). The TCR comes from a man in his late teens or twenties in good health and CMV-seronegative. For the CDR3, the DNA is TGTGCCAGCAGCTCCCACAGGGGAGGACTCACAGATACGCAGTATTTT. It yields the protein CASSSHRGGLTDTQYF.